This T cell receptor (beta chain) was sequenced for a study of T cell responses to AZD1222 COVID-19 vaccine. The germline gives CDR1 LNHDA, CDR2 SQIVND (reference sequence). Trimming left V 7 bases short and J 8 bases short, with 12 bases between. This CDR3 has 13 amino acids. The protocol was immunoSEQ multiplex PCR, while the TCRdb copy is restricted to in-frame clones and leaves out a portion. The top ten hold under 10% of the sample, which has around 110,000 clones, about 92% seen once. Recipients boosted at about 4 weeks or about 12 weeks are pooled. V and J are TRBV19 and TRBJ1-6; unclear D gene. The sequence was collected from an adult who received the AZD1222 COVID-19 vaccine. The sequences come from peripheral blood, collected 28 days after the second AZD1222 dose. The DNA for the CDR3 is TGTGCCAGTAACCGCGGTGGGGATTCACCCCTCCACTTT. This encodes CASNRGGDSPLHF.